This T cell receptor (beta chain) was recovered during a study of PD-L1 blockade in urothelial cancer. Looking at the study overall: Atezolizumab 1,200 mg was given intravenously every 3 weeks, starting 2014. Once treatment had started, blood was analyzed at 3 weeks (second dose) and again at 6 weeks. T cell content in blood samples showed a median of about 140,000.

The CDR3 has 13 amino acids. Trimming shortened V by 8 bases and J by 3 bases, and 14 bases separated the two germline ends. The germline V gene has CDR1 MNHEY and CDR2 SMNVEV (reference sequence). Details on this clone: The antigen is undetermined.

The method was immunoSEQ multiplex PCR; TCRdb's version includes in-frame clones alone and lacks a portion of them. The sample consists of some 49,000 clones, 70% to 90% of them appearing once. Study-wide findings and caveats: Durable-benefit cases showed more tumor-associated blood clone expansion at 3 weeks.

V and J are TRBV27 and TRBJ2-7, with a possible D match to TRBD2 (6 bases). The clonotype comes from a man aged 55 to 70 with urothelial cancer. The sample in question was PBMCs, obtained around atezolizumab (anti-PD-L1) treatment. CDR3 in DNA: TGTGCCAGCCAGTCGGGGGATGGCTACGAGCAGTACTTC. Residues: CASQSGDGYEQYF.